Reported below is one TCR beta chain. Its specificity is unknown. This sample was taken from a study of T cell responses to AZD1222 COVID-19 vaccine. Study-wide findings and caveats: Along spike, vaccine-associated CD4 TCRs were found throughout, with dominance at 160-218 and 743-854. Close to half of all spike-specific TCRs reportedly target regions of the variants that are unmutated. Among those given AZD1222, only 6 or 7 were seropositive at baseline.

V lost 5 bases, J lost 4 bases, and 2 bases lay in between. The CDR3 totals 10 residues. Germline values: CDR1 KGHSH, CDR2 LQKENI. Repertoires were generated with immunoSEQ multiplex PCR, while TCRdb's copy carries only in-frame clones and drops some. The sample has some 140,000 clones, 70% to 90% seen once; the top ten hold approximately 5.7%. Sequences were derived from peripheral blood, sampled on day 0 of AZD1222 vaccination. The V gene is TRBV18, the J gene TRBJ2-5; D unresolved. This clonotype was sampled from an adult in good health. CDR3 loop: CASSGETQYF. As DNA, the CDR3 is TGTGCCAGCTCAGGAGAGACCCAGTACTTC.